These 19 T cell receptor beta chains share one sample of origin, sequenced in a study of response to subunit inactivated influenza vaccine. TCRdb reanalysed the RT-PCR reads using MiXCR and keeps one entry per CDR3 protein. The repertoire includes fewer than 600,000 distinct CDR3 sequences, approximately 7.3% of them detected once, and around 13% sits in the top ten. The source material was PBMCs from blood, sampled around 25 months after vaccination. All receptors come from a man aged 45 to 70 who received an inactivated influenza vaccine.

Many counts were recorded for this clonotype. The CDR3 loop reads CAWSNTWIGSQYF. Written as DNA, the CDR3 is TGTGCCTGGAGTAACACTTGGATTGGGTCCCAGTACTTC. This chain joins TRBV30 and TRBJ2-5; D is uncertain. The length of the CDR3 is 13 residues. V was shortened by 2 bases and J by 9 bases, with 16 bases between the two germline ends. The germline V gene encodes CDR1 GTSNPN and CDR2 SVGIG (reference sequence).

This clonotype was counted a few times. The chain joins TRBV4-3 to TRBJ2-7, with 9 bases fitting TRBD2. Germline V gene lookup returns CDR1 LGHNA and CDR2 YSLEER. J gave up 1 base and V 0 bases, and 4 bases lay outside the gene matches. The CDR3 loop spans 16 amino acids. The CDR3 spells CASSQDWAGGSYEQYF. The CDR3 coding sequence is TGCGCCAGCAGCCAAGATTGGGCGGGGGGGTCCTACGAGCAGTACTTC.

The chain carries TRBV5-1 and TRBJ1-4; D is undetermined. In germline, CDR1 is SGHRS, CDR2 YFSETQ. V shed 4 bases and J shed 0 bases, with 13 bases lying between them. The CDR3 spans 16 residues. The DNA for the CDR3 is TGCGCCAGCAGCACCGAGGGTTCCACAACTAATGAAAAACTGTTTTTT. It codes for CASSTEGSTTNEKLFF.

The chain combines TRBV20-1 with TRBJ2-7, with 9 bases fitting TRBD1. This CDR3 is 13 amino acids long. V gave up 6 bases and J gave up 6 bases; unmatched junction bases: 9. Germline V gene lookup returns CDR1 DFQATT and CDR2 SNEGSKA (reference sequence). The CDR3 DNA reads as TGCAGTGCCGAGACAGGGGGATTGGGCGAGCAGTACTTC. This codes for CSAETGGLGEQYF.

In this sample, this clonotype turned up many times. This rearrangement joins TRBV29-1 to TRBJ1-2; 7 bases are a match to TRBD1. Trimming cost V 7 bases and J 4 bases; bases outside gene matches: 6. The CDR3 is 12 amino acids. Germline CDR1 is SQVTM and CDR2 is ANQGSEA. The CDR3 loop reads CSALGQIYGYTF. CDR3 DNA: TGCAGCGCTCTGGGACAGATCTATGGCTACACCTTC. The entire variable domain, with the rest obtained from reference TRBV29-1 and TRBJ1-2, is as follows: SAVISQKPSRDICQRGTSLTIQCQVDSQVTMMFWYRQQPGQSLTLIATANQGSEATYESGFVIDKFPISRPNLTFSTLTVSNMSPEDSSIYLCSALGQIYGYTFGSGTRLTVV.

The V gene is TRBV6-2 or TRBV6-3, the J gene TRBJ2-2, with D possibly called TRBD1 or TRBD2 (5 bases each). Trimming stripped 8 bases from V and 3 bases from J, with 22 bases between. This CDR3 is 17 amino acids long. Germline loops: CDR1 MNHEY, CDR2 SVGEGT. Here the CDR3 DNA reads TGTGCCAGCTGGTGGGGACCCGGGACGAAGCACACCGGGGAGCTGTTTTTT. Its translation is CASWWGPGTKHTGELFF.

This clonotype was seen more than once but under ten times. The rearrangement uses TRBV12-3 or TRBV12-4 and TRBJ1-6, with D unresolved. V dropped 5 bases and J dropped 6 bases, with 8 bases sitting between them. This CDR3 comprises 13 residues. CDR3 nucleotide sequence: TGTGCCAGCAGTAGAGGTGTTAATTCACCCCTCCACTTT. Translation: CASSRGVNSPLHF.

This clonotype showed up many times. This rearrangement joins TRBV7-2 to TRBJ2-1; TRBD2 might be the D (5 bases). From germline, CDR1 is SGHTA and CDR2 FQGNSA. V lost 5 bases, J lost 7 bases, and 12 bases lay in between. The CDR3 loop spans 13 amino acids. The CDR3 DNA reads as TGTGCCAGCAGCACTAGGACGAGGAATGAGCAGTTCTTC. This gives the protein CASSTRTRNEQFF.

The chain has TRBV29-1 and TRBJ2-7; TRBD2 matches at 9 bases. The trim removed 7 bases at V and 4 bases at J, leaving 8 bases unmatched. Per germline, CDR1 SQVTM and CDR2 ANQGSEA. This CDR3 is 13 amino acids long. CDR3 DNA sequence: TGCAGCGCCTGGGGCCTAGCGGGGTACGAGCAGTACTTC. Protein product: CSAWGLAGYEQYF.

This clonotype occurred a few times. This chain links TRBV5-1 with TRBJ2-5; 7 nucleotides match TRBD1. V dropped 1 base and J dropped 4; count of bases not matched to a gene: 7. The CDR3 is 15 amino acids. In germline, CDR1 is SGHRS, CDR2 YFSETQ. The CDR3 DNA sequence: TGCGCCAGCAGCTTGAGTAACAGGGGCGTAGAGACCCAGTACTTC. Translating gives CASSLSNRGVETQYF. The complete variable domain, with remaining parts taken from reference TRBV5-1 and TRBJ2-5, reads KAGVTQTPRYLIKTRGQQVTLSCSPISGHRSVSWYQQTPGQGLQFLFEYFSETQRNKGNFPGRFSGRQFSNSRSEMNVSTLELGDSALYLCASSLSNRGVETQYFGPGTRLLVL.

The chain has TRBV5-1 and TRBJ1-1, with 9 bases lining up with TRBD1. The CDR3 spans 15 residues. Trimming took 0 bases from V and 1 from J; bases not matched to a gene: 1. The V gene's germline CDR1 is SGHRS and CDR2 YFSETQ. In DNA, the CDR3 is TGCGCCAGCAGCTTGGAGGGACAGGGGAACACTGAAGCTTTCTTT. Protein sequence: CASSLEGQGNTEAFF.

This clonotype has ten or more counts. The chain links TRBV7-3 to TRBJ2-1, with D perhaps assigned TRBD1 or TRBD2 (5 bases each). The CDR3 is made up of 15 amino acids. V lost 5 bases, J lost 0 bases, and 11 bases lay in between. Germline CDR1 SGHTA, CDR2 FQGTGA. The CDR3, as DNA: TGTGCCAGCAGCCGCTCAGGGACCTCCTACAATGAGCAGTTCTTC. Translated: CASSRSGTSYNEQFF.

For the CDR3, the DNA is TGTGCCAGCAGCCCCGACCCTGGGGCCAACGTCCTGACTTTC. This sequence encodes CASSPDPGANVLTF. The chain is built from TRBV3-1 and TRBJ2-6, with unresolved D. The CDR3 runs to 14 residues. V was shortened by 4 bases and J by 2 bases, with 6 bases between the two germline ends. CDR1 and CDR2 (germline): LGHDT, YNNKEL (reference sequence).

This clonotype was counted at least ten times. The V call is TRBV13, the J call TRBJ2-1; TRBD2 aligns across 10 bases. Unmatched junction bases numbered 3, after V lost 3 bases and J lost 7 bases. The CDR3 is 14 amino acids. Germline CDR1 PRHDT, CDR2 FYEKMQ (reference sequence). The CDR3 nucleotides read TGTGCCAGCAGCTTGGGGACTAGCGCTAATGAGCAGTTCTTC. Translated, it gives CASSLGTSANEQFF.

This clonotype was recorded many times. CDR3 nucleotides: TGTGCCAGCAGCTTATCGGGGACAGGGGGCAATGAGCAGTTCTTC. Its translation: CASSLSGTGGNEQFF. This rearrangement joins TRBV7-2 to TRBJ2-1, with 11 bases matching TRBD1. This CDR3 comprises 15 residues. J gave up 6 bases and V 2 bases, and 3 bases lay outside the gene matches. Germline CDR1 SGHTA, CDR2 FQGNSA.

This clonotype has ten or more counts. The chain recombines TRBV10-3 with TRBJ1-1; TRBD1 might be the D (6 bases). Deletions cut 3 bases from V and 2 bases from J, with 13 bases between. Germline V CDR1 and CDR2: ENHRY, SYGVKD. The CDR3 consists of 15 residues. The CDR3: CAISEGDRSNTEAFF. The CDR3 DNA follows: TGTGCCATCAGTGAAGGAGACAGGTCCAACACTGAAGCTTTCTTT.

This clonotype was observed a handful of times. V gene TRBV4-2 combines with J gene TRBJ2-7; 9 bases match TRBD1. Germline trimming cut 1 base from V and 3 bases from J; bases unmatched to any gene: 4. Germline lookup yields CDR1 LGHNA and CDR2 YNFKEQ. This CDR3 region has 15 residues. The CDR3 sequence: CASSQVQDRGYEQYF. As DNA, the CDR3 is TGTGCCAGCAGCCAAGTACAGGACAGGGGCTACGAGCAGTACTTC.

This clonotype was seen many times. The chain recombines TRBV7-3 with TRBJ2-2; D unclear. This CDR3 is 14 amino acids long. The V gene's germline CDR1 is SGHTA and CDR2 FQGTGA. The V end lost 0 bases, the J end lost 4 bases, and 6 bases lay between the germline ends. The CDR3 sequence: CASSLTSATGELFF. The DNA of the CDR3 is TGTGCCAGCAGCTTAACATCGGCCACCGGGGAGCTGTTTTTT.

This clonotype appeared many times. The CDR3 bases are TGTGCCTGGAGTGTTGGCTACTACGAGCAGTACTTC. Its translation is CAWSVGYYEQYF. V and J are TRBV30 and TRBJ2-7; D ambiguous. The germline CDR1 and CDR2 sequences are GTSNPN and SVGIG (reference sequence). This CDR3 has 12 amino acids. V dropped 0 bases and J dropped 3 bases, with 6 bases sitting between them. The complete variable domain, with remaining parts taken from reference TRBV30 and TRBJ2-7, reads SQTIHQWPATLVQPVGSPLSLECTVEGTSNPNLYWYRQAAGRGLQLLFYSVGIGQISSEVPQNLSASRPQDRQFILSSKKLLLSDSGFYLCAWSVGYYEQYFGPGTRLTVT.